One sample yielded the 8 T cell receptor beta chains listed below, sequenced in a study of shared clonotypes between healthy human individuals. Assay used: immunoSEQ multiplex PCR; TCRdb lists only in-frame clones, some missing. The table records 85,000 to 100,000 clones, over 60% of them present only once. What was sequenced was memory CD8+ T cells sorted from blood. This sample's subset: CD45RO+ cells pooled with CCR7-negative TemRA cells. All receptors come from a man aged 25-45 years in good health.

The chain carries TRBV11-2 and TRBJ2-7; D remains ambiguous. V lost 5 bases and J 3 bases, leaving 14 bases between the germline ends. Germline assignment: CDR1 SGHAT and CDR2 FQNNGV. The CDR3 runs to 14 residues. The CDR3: CASSRVGNRYEQYF. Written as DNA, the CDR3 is TGTGCCAGCAGCCGTGTAGGGAACCGCTACGAGCAGTACTTC. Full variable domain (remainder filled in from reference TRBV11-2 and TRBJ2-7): EAGVAQSPRYKIIEKRQSVAFWCNPISGHATLYWYQQILGQGPKLLIQFQNNGVVDDSQLPKDRFSAERLKGVDSTLKIQPAKLEDSAVYLCASSRVGNRYEQYFGPGTRLTVT.

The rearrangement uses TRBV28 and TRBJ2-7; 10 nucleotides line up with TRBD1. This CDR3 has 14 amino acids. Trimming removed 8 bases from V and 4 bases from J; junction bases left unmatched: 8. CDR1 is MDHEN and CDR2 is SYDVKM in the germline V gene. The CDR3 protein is CASGTGQGWYEQYF. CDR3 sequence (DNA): TGTGCCAGCGGAACGGGACAGGGGTGGTACGAGCAGTACTTC.

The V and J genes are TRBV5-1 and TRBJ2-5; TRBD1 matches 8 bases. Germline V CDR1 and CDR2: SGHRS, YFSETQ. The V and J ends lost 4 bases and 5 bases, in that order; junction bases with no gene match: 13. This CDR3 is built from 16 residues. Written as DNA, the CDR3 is TGCGCCAGCAGCAACTTCCGGGACAGGATCTTGGAGACCCAGTACTTC. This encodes CASSNFRDRILETQYF.

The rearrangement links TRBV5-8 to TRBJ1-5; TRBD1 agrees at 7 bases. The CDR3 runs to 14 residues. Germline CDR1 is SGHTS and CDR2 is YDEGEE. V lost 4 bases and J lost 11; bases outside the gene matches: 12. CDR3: CASSQLRGASAQHF. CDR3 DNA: TGTGCCAGCAGCCAACTCAGGGGGGCTTCAGCCCAGCATTTT.

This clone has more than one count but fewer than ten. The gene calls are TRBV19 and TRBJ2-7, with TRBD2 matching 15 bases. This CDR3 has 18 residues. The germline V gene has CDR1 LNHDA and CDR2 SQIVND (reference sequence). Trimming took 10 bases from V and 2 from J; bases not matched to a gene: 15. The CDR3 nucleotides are TGTGCCACTTCGTCAGCCGGGACTAGCGGGAGGAAAACCTACGAGCAGTACTTC. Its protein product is CATSSAGTSGRKTYEQYF. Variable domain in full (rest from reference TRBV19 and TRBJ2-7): DGGITQSPKYLFRKEGQNVTLSCEQNLNHDAMYWYRQDPGQGLRLIYYSQIVNDFQKGDIAEGYSVSREKKESFPLTVTSAQKNPTAFYLCATSSAGTSGRKTYEQYFGPGTRLTVT.

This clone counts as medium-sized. This CDR3 reads CASSPVTENTGELFF. CDR3 bases: TGTGCCAGCAGCCCCGTAACGGAGAACACCGGGGAGCTGTTTTTT. V usage is TRBV28 and J usage is TRBJ2-2; D unclear. Germline lookup yields CDR1 MDHEN and CDR2 SYDVKM. V lost 6 bases to trimming and J lost 1 base, with 12 bases between them. The CDR3 consists of 15 residues.

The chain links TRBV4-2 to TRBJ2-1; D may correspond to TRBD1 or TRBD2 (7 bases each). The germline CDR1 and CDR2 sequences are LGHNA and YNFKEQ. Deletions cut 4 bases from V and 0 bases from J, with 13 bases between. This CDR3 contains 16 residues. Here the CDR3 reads CASSPGGVLSYNEQFF. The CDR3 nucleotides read TGTGCCAGCAGCCCAGGGGGGGTGCTCTCCTACAATGAGCAGTTCTTC.

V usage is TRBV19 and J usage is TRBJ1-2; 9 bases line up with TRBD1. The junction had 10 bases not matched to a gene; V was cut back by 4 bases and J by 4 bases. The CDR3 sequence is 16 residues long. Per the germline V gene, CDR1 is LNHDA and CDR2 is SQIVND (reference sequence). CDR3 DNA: TGTGCCAGTAGTACAGTCGATACAGGGGGCCTCTATGGCTACACCTTC. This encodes CASSTVDTGGLYGYTF. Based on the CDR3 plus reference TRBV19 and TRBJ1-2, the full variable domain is DGGITQSPKYLFRKEGQNVTLSCEQNLNHDAMYWYRQDPGQGLRLIYYSQIVNDFQKGDIAEGYSVSREKKESFPLTVTSAQKNPTAFYLCASSTVDTGGLYGYTFGSGTRLTVV.